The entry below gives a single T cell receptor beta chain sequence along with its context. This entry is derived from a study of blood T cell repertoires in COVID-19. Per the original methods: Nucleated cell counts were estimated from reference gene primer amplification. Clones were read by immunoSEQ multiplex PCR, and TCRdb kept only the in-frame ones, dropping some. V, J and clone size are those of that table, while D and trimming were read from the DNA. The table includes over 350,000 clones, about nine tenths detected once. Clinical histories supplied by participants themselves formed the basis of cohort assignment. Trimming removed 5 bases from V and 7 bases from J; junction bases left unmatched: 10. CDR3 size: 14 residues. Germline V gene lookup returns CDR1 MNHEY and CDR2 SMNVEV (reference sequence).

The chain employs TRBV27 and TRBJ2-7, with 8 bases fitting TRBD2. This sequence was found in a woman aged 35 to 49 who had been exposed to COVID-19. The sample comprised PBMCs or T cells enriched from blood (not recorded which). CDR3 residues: CASSPPGLVREQYF. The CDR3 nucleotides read TGTGCCAGCAGTCCCCCGGGACTAGTGAGGGAGCAGTACTTC.